These 10 T cell receptor beta chains were sequenced from one sample in a study of cytotoxic CD8 clonotypes in ibrutinib-treated CLL. Here immunoSEQ multiplex PCR was the method, and the copy in TCRdb shows in-frame clones only, minus some. The table records approximately 35,000 clones, about two thirds of them present only once. Source: PBMCs, taken at disease progression, from a patient treated with ibrutinib. These receptors all come from a human donor with chronic lymphocytic leukemia.

This clone was detected only a few times. The genes are TRBV5-6 and TRBJ1-4; D is perhaps TRBD1 (6 bases). The germline V gene encodes CDR1 SGHDT and CDR2 YYEEEE. Between the trimmed V and J ends, which lost 2 bases and 6 bases, there was a span of 11 bases. The CDR3 length is 14 residues. CDR3 DNA: TGTGCCAGCAGCTTTTACGCAGGGGATGAAAAACTGTTTTTT. As protein: CASSFYAGDEKLFF.

The chain has TRBV9 and TRBJ2-3; TRBD2 matches at 10 bases. This CDR3 has 16 residues. Losses at the gene ends were 0 bases for V and 2 bases for J; bases not matched to a gene: 3. Germline CDR1 SGDLS, CDR2 YYNGEE. The CDR3 loop is CASSVGLAGDTDTQYF. CDR3 sequence (DNA): TGTGCCAGCAGCGTAGGGCTAGCGGGGGACACAGATACGCAGTATTTT. Using reference TRBV9 and TRBJ2-3 for the parts outside the CDR3, the full variable domain is DSGVTQTPKHLITATGQRVTLRCSPRSGDLSVYWYQQSLDQGLQFLIQYYNGEERAKGNILERFSAQQFPDLHSELNLSSLELGDSALYFCASSVGLAGDTDTQYFGPGTRLTVL.

This rearrangement joins TRBV5-4 to TRBJ1-2; 8 bases fit TRBD1. Germline V gene sequence: CDR1 SGHNT, CDR2 YYREEE (reference sequence). This CDR3 contains 15 residues. The V and J ends lost 3 bases and 8 bases, in that order; junction bases with no gene match: 12. The CDR3 DNA sequence: TGTGCCAGCAGCTGGGACCCGGGACAGGCTGAGGGCTACACCTTC. It translates to CASSWDPGQAEGYTF.

This chain connects TRBV5-4 to TRBJ2-7; the D gene is possibly TRBD2 (5 bases). CDR1 is SGHNT, CDR2 YYREEE, per germline (reference sequence). The CDR3 sequence is 15 residues long. With 3 bases removed from V and 5 bases from J, the gap between germline ends came to 18 bases. The CDR3 here is CASSWYRDGGDEQYF. CDR3 in DNA: TGTGCCAGCAGCTGGTACCGGGATGGAGGTGACGAGCAGTACTTC.

This clone appeared once. V gene TRBV5-6 combines with J gene TRBJ1-1; tentative D call: TRBD1 (5 bases). CDR1 is SGHDT and CDR2 is YYEEEE in the germline V gene. This CDR3 is 14 amino acids long. The ends were cut back, 2 bases at V and 0 bases at J, with 8 bases in the middle. CDR3 sequence reads: CASSFQGMNTEAFF. The CDR3 DNA follows: TGTGCCAGCAGCTTCCAGGGTATGAACACTGAAGCTTTCTTT.

The J gene is TRBJ2-4, the V gene TRBV28; D possibly uses TRBD1 or TRBD2 (6 bases each). CDR3 length: 15 amino acids. Trimming left V 6 bases short and J 5 bases short, with 17 bases between. Germline CDR1 is MDHEN and CDR2 is SYDVKM. CDR3 sequence reads: CASRPAGQGENIQYF. The CDR3, as DNA: TGTGCCAGCAGGCCTGCGGGACAAGGGGAAAACATTCAGTACTTC. Based on the CDR3 plus reference TRBV28 and TRBJ2-4, the full variable domain is DVKVTQSSRYLVKRTGEKVFLECVQDMDHENMFWYRQDPGLGLRLIYFSYDVKMKEKGDIPEGYSVSREKKERFSLILESASTNQTSMYLCASRPAGQGENIQYFGAGTRLSVL.

The V call is TRBV6-6, the J call TRBJ1-2, with 7 bases lining up with TRBD1. This CDR3 is built from 15 residues. Germline CDR1 and CDR2: MNHNY and SVGAGI (reference sequence). The J segment lost 4 bases and the V segment lost 2 bases, leaving 7 bases of the junction unmatched. CDR3 sequence reads: CASSYRGPSIYGYTF. Written as DNA, the CDR3 is TGTGCCAGCAGTTACAGGGGGCCGTCGATCTATGGCTACACCTTC.

This rearrangement joins TRBV6-5 to TRBJ2-1, with D perhaps TRBD2 (5 bases). Looked up from germline, CDR1 is MNHEY and CDR2 is SVGAGI. The V end lost 0 bases, the J end lost 1 base, and 10 bases lay between the germline ends. The CDR3 has 16 amino acids. CDR3 region: CASSYSSGPSYNEQFF. Written as DNA, the CDR3 is TGTGCCAGCAGTTACTCCAGCGGTCCTTCCTACAATGAGCAGTTCTTC.

CDR3 loop: CASRVNNNQPQHF. The CDR3 coding sequence is TGCGCCAGCCGAGTGAATAACAATCAGCCCCAGCATTTT. The chain links TRBV5-1 to TRBJ1-5; D gene uncertain. Germline loops: CDR1 SGHRS, CDR2 YFSETQ. The V end was cut by 7 bases, the J end by 3 bases, with 11 bases between. The CDR3 is made up of 13 amino acids.

The chain employs TRBV5-1 and TRBJ1-1; a weak D match, TRBD1 (5 bases). Per the germline V gene, CDR1 is SGHRS and CDR2 is YFSETQ. V lost 3 bases and J lost 4, with 13 bases in between. The CDR3 consists of 14 residues. As DNA, the CDR3 is TGCGCCAGCAGCTGGGGGGACGGCTCCACTGAAGCTTTCTTT. Encoded protein: CASSWGDGSTEAFF.